This T cell receptor beta chain was recovered during a study of immune evolution from preneoplasia to lung adenocarcinoma. Two lung cancer pathologists independently confirmed each histologic diagnosis. Data came from immunoSEQ multiplex PCR; TCRdb stores just in-frame clones and leaves some out. The sample records 4,000 to 6,000 clones, roughly 80% being singletons. The CDR3 covers 16 residues. From germline, CDR1 is SGHTA and CDR2 FQGNSA. Trimming took 1 base from V and 2 from J, leaving 12 bases between them. The sequence was collected from a donor at least 70 years old with lung adenocarcinoma. The V gene is TRBV7-2, the J gene TRBJ1-3, with D maybe TRBD1 (5 bases). The sample consisted of FFPE adjacent normal lung tissue. CDR3 protein: CASSLDGGGTGNTIYF. CDR3 DNA sequence: TGTGCCAGCAGCTTAGATGGGGGGGGGACTGGAAACACCATATATTTT.